This T cell receptor (beta chain) was found in a study of blood T cell repertoires in COVID-19 (TCRdb year 2020). Broadly, across the study: Collaborator samples came from the United States, Italy and Spain and covered acute and convalescent phases of COVID-19. The repertoires were made available in a free public database intended to serve as a resource for research on the immune response to SARS-CoV-2. Sample metadata almost always included a de-identified subject ID, COVID-19 status, age in years and sex. Deeply sampled blood TCRbeta repertoires from subjects exposed to, actively infected with, or recovered from COVID-19 were included in the dataset. The prospective study material was composed of cDNA or gDNA derived from T cells, B-cell-depleted T cells, or PBMCs. Where available, HLA class I and class II types were taken from metadata supplied by the sample provider and were not determined by assay-based typing. The samples were drawn from two sources: the first 160 participants of the ongoing ImmuneRACE study, and some 1,300 subjects contributed by 6 global collaborators.

TCRbeta CDR3 regions were amplified from genomic DNA by means of the immunoSEQ Assay, a bias-controlled multiplex PCR. The authors' analysis ran thus. The number of nucleated cells in each sample was estimated by amplification of reference gene primers within the assay. To quantify the absolute abundance of each unique TCRbeta CDR3 rearrangement, sequence reads were collapsed and filtered. For each sample, productive Simpson clonality was calculated as the square root of Simpson's diversity index across productive rearrangements. As stored in TCRdb, this immuneACCESS dataset retains in-frame rearrangements with V and J assigned. A fraction of the clones does not appear; measured against another copy, unresolved V genes explain less than half of the discrepancy, and the remainder lacks a known reason. The V and J calls and clone size are taken from that table; D and trimming were inferred from the DNA. This sample is represented by approximately 74,000 clones; almost 90% of them were singletons. Roughly 1.9% of the sample is taken by the ten largest.

Study-wide conclusions, independent of this receptor: How much clinical and demographic metadata was included differed by source and by participant, and the metadata was provided uncurated.

This clone was found once. It lacks a known antigen. No base quality values were provided; no much bigger clone lies one nucleotide off. Whole blood was collected in K2EDTA tubes by collaborating institutions according to the institutions' own protocols. For TCRbeta analysis, collaborators shipped samples in one of three forms: frozen whole blood, isolated PBMCs, or DNA extracted from either of those sample types. Its CDR3 holds 13 amino acids, cysteine through phenylalanine. Only the CDR3 DNA stays, 39 bases, in frame from base 1. The trim is 0 bases for V and 5 bases for J, with a gap of 5 bases between the germline ends. The germline V gene specifies SGHRS as CDR1 and YFSETQ as CDR2.

This chain joins TRBV5-1 to TRBJ1-4; no D segment can be confidently identified. Sequenced sample: peripheral blood. The receptor was isolated from a woman of 80 years or more with active or convalescent COVID-19. CDR3 region: CASSLGRNEKLFF. The DNA sequence is as follows: TGCGCCAGCAGCTTGGGCAGGAATGAAAAACTGTTTTTT.